This T cell receptor (beta chain) was captured in a study of T cell responses to AZD1222 COVID-19 vaccine. For the study at large: Combined were second doses at about 4 or about 12 weeks.

About this clone itself: Its specificity is not known.

Germline CDR1 reads MNHEY; CDR2 reads SMNVEV (reference sequence). With 5 bases clipped from V and 0 bases from J, the junction kept 6 bases outside the gene matches. The CDR3 is 16 residues long. Study-wide results and caveats: Spike was spanned by vaccine-associated CD4 TCRs, which were dominant at 160-218 and 743-854. There were mostly white British donors and more females than males, and clonal diversity was possibly underestimated.

The assay was immunoSEQ multiplex PCR, and TCRdb's table has in-frame clones only and misses some. The sample comprises about 120,000 clones, roughly 90% of which are singletons, and roughly 3.5% rests with the top ten. The chain employs TRBV27 and TRBJ1-4; 7 bases align to TRBD1. Source: peripheral blood, taken on day 0 of AZD1222 vaccination. This receptor was obtained from an adult in good health. CDR3 DNA: TGTGCCAGCAGTATGACAGGGAAGACAACTAATGAAAAACTGTTTTTT. This translates into CASSMTGKTTNEKLFF.